This T cell receptor (beta chain) was identified in a study of OX40 agonist ivuxolimab in advanced cancers. Study-level findings and limits: CD4+ and CD8+ T cells in blood underwent clonal expansion by week 6 at 0.1 to 3.0 mg/kg. More expanded clones were found, on average, in CD8+ than in CD4+ T cells. Low normalized clonal expansion also occurred in some nonresponding patients.

This clone was detected a few times. The antigen is unknown. V lost 0 bases to trimming and J lost 5 bases, with 10 bases between them. The CDR3 sequence is 15 residues long. Germline CDR1 is LNHNV and CDR2 is YYDKDF (reference sequence). Sequenced by immunoSEQ multiplex PCR; TCRdb stores in-frame clones only, minus some. The sample has some 70,000 clones, around 82% seen once. The receptor's source is an adult with an advanced solid tumor such as melanoma, head and neck, liver or kidney cancer. This chain joins TRBV15 and TRBJ1-4; D is ambiguous. The sequencing here drew on CD4+ or CD8+ T cells sorted from blood, taken in a trial of the OX40 agonist ivuxolimab. The CDR3 is CATSRETAGNEKLFF. CDR3 coding DNA: TGTGCCACCAGCAGAGAAACGGCGGGGAATGAAAAACTGTTTTTT. The variable domain in full, completed from reference TRBV15 and TRBJ1-4, reads DAMVIQNPRYQVTQFGKPVTLSCSQTLNHNVMYWYQQKSSQAPKLLFHYYDKDFNNEADTPDNFQSRRPNTSFCFLDIRSPGLGDTAMYLCATSRETAGNEKLFFGSGTQLSVL.